This section outlines one T cell receptor beta chain sequence together with its context. In its sample, this clonotype was seen a few times. Its antigen has not been determined. Base qualities are missing; no much larger clone stands one base away. The entry originates in a study of molecular identifiers for immune sequencing clone quantification (dated by TCRdb to between 2017 and 2018). Turning to the overall study: For a replicate experiment, RNA from approximately 20,000 or 100,000 naive CD8 T cells was divided into five aliquots, and four of the five aliquots were sequenced. This methods study used CD8 T cells to benchmark TCR RNA copy counting and molecular-identifier clustering-based TCR repertoire sequencing (MIDCIRS). Findings and caveats that apply to the study as a whole: Highly expanded clone sizes could be underestimated if identical TCR molecules share a barcode. Modeling estimated about 2.8 recovered TCR RNA copies per cell, compared with 8.5 to 10 by digital PCR, which implies roughly 30% capture efficiency. In CMV-specific effector cells, clones with more than 20 RNA copies contained over 99% of molecules, whereas in naive cells such clones contained under 1% of molecules. When barcode sub-clustering was not used, chimeric consensus sequences inflated TCR diversity, with chimeras reaching as high as 47%. The naive libraries included spiked-in Jurkat TCR RNA (over nine copies' worth), and this RNA is not part of the donor repertoire. Spiked-in Jurkat TCR RNA equivalent to a single cell was reported to be detectable even among over 800,000 naive CD8 T cells.

The CDR3 numbers 13 residues from cysteine through phenylalanine. The only DNA kept is the CDR3, 39 bases in frame from the first base. V was cut back by 5 bases and J by 2 bases, leaving a gap of 7 bases between them. Libraries of naive CD8 T cells were built from anywhere between about 17,000 and 1,000,000 sorted cells, with 10%, 30% or 50% of the purified RNA used. On a BD FACSAria II, naive CD8 T cells were FACS-sorted as CD8+CD4-CCR7+CD45RA+ and collected into RLT Plus buffer. To test detection sensitivity, Jurkat RNA equivalent to approximately nine TCR copies was spiked into samples of about 18,000-1,000,000 naive CD8 T cells. CD8 T cells were enriched with RosetteSep CD8+ T Cell Enrichment Cocktail and Ficoll-Paque, followed by ACK red cell lysis. Library method: PCR. The data were produced on a NextSeq 500. Bulk TCR libraries were prepared as previously described, using TCR primers listed in Table S5. The Qiagen AllPrep DNA/RNA kit was used to purify total RNA. Reads from multiple sequencing runs of the same library were pooled before analysis. For the original study's pipeline: Only reads with exact TCR constant sequence were kept, trimmed to 150 nt, and grouped by their 12-nt molecular barcodes. Reads in each barcode group were sub-clustered using a 15% Levenshtein threshold, and a quality-weighted consensus sequence was built for each RNA molecule. Non-functional sequences were excluded, and lower-count sequences lying one edit away from another sequence were also excluded. On the basis of fitting two negative binomial distributions, barcode sub-clusters with fewer than 20% of the maximum read count were discarded. Using fastp at Q25 and MiXCR, TCRdb reprocessed the public reads and kept productive beta chains. Entries are consolidated by CDR3 protein sequence, retaining the most common genes and DNA. TCRdb's processing, not the authors', yielded these V and J calls. This sample comprises 45,000 to 55,000 distinct CDR3 sequences, roughly a third of them detected only once. The ten largest make up roughly 3.8% of the sample.

The chain is assembled from TRBV12-3 or TRBV12-4 and TRBJ2-1; matching of 5 bases hints at TRBD2 as the D gene. The TCR sequence derives from a human donor in good health. Some libraries in this study had Jurkat cell RNA spiked in. The specimen was naive CD8+ T cells from blood, with Jurkat cell RNA spiked in. Taken with the paper, the label for cell subset or site translates to: FACS-sorted CD8+CD4-CCR7+CD45RA+ naive T cells. The CDR3 region reads CASSRLPYNEQFF. The sequenced DNA is TGTGCCAGCAGTCGACTACCCTACAATGAGCAGTTCTTC.